This T cell receptor beta chain was sequenced in a study of blood T cell repertoires in COVID-19. The participants were between about 18 and 90 years old and came from roughly 24 US areas. Grouping used clinical history reported by participants in a survey and questionnaire. Produced via immunoSEQ multiplex PCR; TCRdb's table is partial and in-frame only. The sample contains some 230,000 clones, around 87% of which appear only once. The receptor comes from a young woman in a cohort exposed to, infected with or recovered from COVID-19 (not recorded which). The specimen was PBMCs or T cells enriched from blood (not recorded which).

The CDR3 reads CASSTRDSKNTEAFF. As DNA, the CDR3 is TGTGCCAGCAGCACAAGGGACTCAAAGAACACTGAAGCTTTCTTT. The chain couples TRBV21-1 to TRBJ1-1. TRBV21-1 is a documented pseudogene. This CDR3 has 15 amino acids.